Listed here are 12 T cell receptor beta chains from one sample, sequenced in a study of T cell responses to AZD1222 COVID-19 vaccine. Using immunoSEQ multiplex PCR, the repertoire was profiled, and TCRdb retains in-frame clones only, with some absent. Among 90,000 to 100,000 clones, 84% were seen once, and the ten largest hold 14%. Source: peripheral blood, taken 28 days after the second AZD1222 dose. The receptors were gathered from an adult who received the AZD1222 COVID-19 vaccine.

V gene TRBV7-2 combines with J gene TRBJ2-1; 11 nucleotides agree with TRBD2. The CDR3 is made up of 15 amino acids. The V segment lost 5 bases and the J segment 5 bases; nucleotides outside the gene matches: 5. Germline V gene lookup returns CDR1 SGHTA and CDR2 FQGNSA. CDR3: CASSKGLAANNEQFF. Written as DNA, the CDR3 is TGTGCCAGCAGCAAGGGACTAGCGGCCAACAATGAGCAGTTCTTC.

The chain couples TRBV19 to TRBJ2-1; the D is unclear. V was cut by 2 bases and J by 7 bases, with 12 bases left in between. This CDR3 region has 14 residues. Looked up from germline, CDR1 is LNHDA and CDR2 is SQIVND (reference sequence). In nucleotides, the CDR3 is TGTGCCAGTAGTATACGAGGTGGGCCGAATGAGCAGTTCTTC. Its translation: CASSIRGGPNEQFF.

V and J are TRBV4-3 and TRBJ2-3; D is ambiguous. The CDR3 length is 18 residues. The V end was cut by 1 base, the J end by 3 bases, with 20 bases between. Germline loops: CDR1 LGHNA, CDR2 YSLEER. CDR3 region: CASSQVGGIRRRTDTQYF. CDR3 nucleotide sequence: TGCGCCAGCAGCCAAGTTGGTGGGATCCGTCGGCGAACAGATACGCAGTATTTT.

This clone was seen only a few times. V usage is TRBV6-5 and J usage is TRBJ2-7; weak D call: TRBD1 (6 bases). This CDR3 has 14 residues. Per the germline V gene, CDR1 is MNHEY and CDR2 is SVGAGI. V was cut by 2 bases and J by 6 bases, with 14 bases left in between. CDR3 sequence: CASSYAGQRGEQYF. In nucleotides, the CDR3 is TGTGCCAGCAGTTACGCTGGACAGAGGGGCGAGCAGTACTTC.

V gene TRBV11-3 combines with J gene TRBJ2-1; possibly TRBD1 or TRBD2 for D (5 bases each). The CDR3 is 12 residues long. Germline V gene lookup returns CDR1 SGHNT and CDR2 YENEEA. Trimming took off 3 bases at V and 10 bases at J, with 10 bases between the two ends. The CDR3 loop is CASSFDRGEQFF. DNA of the CDR3: TGTGCCAGCAGCTTCGACCGGGGCGAGCAGTTCTTC. The full variable domain, in which reference TRBV11-3 and TRBJ2-1 provide the parts outside the CDR3, is EAGVVQSPRYKIIEKKQPVAFWCNPISGHNTLYWYLQNLGQGPELLIRYENEEAVDDSQLPKDRFSAERLKGVDSTLKIQPAELGDSAVYLCASSFDRGEQFFGPGTRLTVL.

V and J are TRBV2 and TRBJ1-1; D ambiguous. The germline CDR1 and CDR2 sequences are SNHLY and FYNNEI. The CDR3 contains 15 residues. Between the trimmed V and J ends, which lost 0 bases and 1 base, there was a span of 9 bases. The CDR3 nucleotides are TGTGCCAGCAGTGAAGCCGGGCGGCAGAACACTGAAGCTTTCTTT. Its protein product is CASSEAGRQNTEAFF.

The chain combines TRBV28 with TRBJ1-2, with a weak D call TRBD1 (6 bases). The V gene's germline CDR1 is MDHEN and CDR2 SYDVKM. The CDR3 consists of 12 residues. V gave up 9 bases and J gave up 6 bases, with 14 bases separating them. DNA of the CDR3: TGTGCCAGTAAGACAGGCCTTGATGGCTACACCTTC. Its translation: CASKTGLDGYTF.

CDR3 DNA: TGTGCCAGCAGTTCTGGGAATCAGCCCCAGCATTTT. It encodes CASSSGNQPQHF. The chain uses TRBV12-3 or TRBV12-4 and TRBJ1-5; D gene uncertain. The CDR3 consists of 12 residues. V was trimmed by 4 bases and J by 4 bases, leaving 5 bases between them.

The chain is built from TRBV7-3 and TRBJ2-2, with no clear D. The germline gives CDR1 SGHTA, CDR2 FQGTGA. V was clipped by 5 bases and J by 2 bases, with 9 bases between them. The CDR3 has 14 amino acids. The CDR3: CASSHGRNTGELFF. CDR3 coding DNA: TGTGCCAGCAGCCACGGACGTAACACCGGGGAGCTGTTTTTT.

The chain has TRBV28 and TRBJ1-5, with 7 nucleotides matching TRBD1. In germline, CDR1 is MDHEN, CDR2 SYDVKM. The CDR3 length is 17 residues. Trimming at V came to 6 bases and at J to 10 bases, leaving 21 bases not matched to a gene. In DNA form, the CDR3 reads TGTGCCAGCAGCGACAGGGTTAAACTTATTACCGGTAGTCCCCAGCATTTT. As protein: CASSDRVKLITGSPQHF.

The J gene is TRBJ1-1, the V gene TRBV19; no clear D. With 7 bases removed from V and 1 base from J, the gap between germline ends came to 7 bases. CDR3 length equals 12 residues. The germline CDR1 and CDR2 sequences are LNHDA and SQIVND (reference sequence). CDR3 amino acids: CASNEGNTEAFF. The CDR3, as DNA: TGTGCCAGTAACGAAGGGAACACTGAAGCTTTCTTT.

The chain is built from TRBV5-7 and TRBJ2-7; D gene unclear. TRBV5-7 qualifies as an ORF whose function is uncertain. The V end lost 0 bases, the J end lost 5 bases, and 6 bases lay between the germline ends. The length of the CDR3 is 12 residues. The CDR3 bases are TGTGCCAGCAGCTTGGGGGTTAACGAGCAGTACTTC. Encoded protein: CASSLGVNEQYF.